One T cell receptor beta chain is described in this entry. What it binds is not known. Before use, CD3+ T cells rested overnight in serum-free medium. Germline V gene data show CDR1 as KGHDR and CDR2 as SFDVKD. Trimming removed 4 bases from V and 5 bases from J, with 31 bases in between. The CDR3 totals 20 residues. The data were taken from a study of T cell repertoires and leukemia-associated antigens. Regarding the study as a whole: V, J, VDJ and CDR3 counts did not differ significantly among groups. No direct test of specificity or function was done for expanded clones.

TCRdb analysed the 5' RACE reads with MiXCR anew, one entry per CDR3 protein. The sample yields fewer than 15,000 distinct CDR3 sequences, about two fifths seen once. Sequenced material: CD3+ T cells sorted from blood and cultured. This chain connects TRBV24-1 to TRBJ1-1; tentative D call: TRBD1 (6 bases). This TCR came from a female donor in good health. The CDR3 DNA follows: TGTGCCACCAGTGAATTTCGGAAGACAGGCCCATTTGCAAGTTTTACTGAAGCTTTCTTT. Its protein product is CATSEFRKTGPFASFTEAFF.